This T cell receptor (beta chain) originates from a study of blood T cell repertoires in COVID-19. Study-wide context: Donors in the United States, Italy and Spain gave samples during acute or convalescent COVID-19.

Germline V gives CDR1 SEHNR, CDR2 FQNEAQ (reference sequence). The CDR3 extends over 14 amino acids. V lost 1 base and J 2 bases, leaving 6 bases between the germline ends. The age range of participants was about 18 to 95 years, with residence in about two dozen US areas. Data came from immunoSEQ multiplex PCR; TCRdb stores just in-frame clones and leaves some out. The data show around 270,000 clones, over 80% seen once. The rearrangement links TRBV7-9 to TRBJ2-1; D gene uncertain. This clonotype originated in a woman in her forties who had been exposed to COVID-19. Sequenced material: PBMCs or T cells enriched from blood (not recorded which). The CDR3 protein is CASSLVATYNEQFF. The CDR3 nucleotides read TGTGCCAGCAGCTTAGTGGCCACCTACAATGAGCAGTTCTTC.